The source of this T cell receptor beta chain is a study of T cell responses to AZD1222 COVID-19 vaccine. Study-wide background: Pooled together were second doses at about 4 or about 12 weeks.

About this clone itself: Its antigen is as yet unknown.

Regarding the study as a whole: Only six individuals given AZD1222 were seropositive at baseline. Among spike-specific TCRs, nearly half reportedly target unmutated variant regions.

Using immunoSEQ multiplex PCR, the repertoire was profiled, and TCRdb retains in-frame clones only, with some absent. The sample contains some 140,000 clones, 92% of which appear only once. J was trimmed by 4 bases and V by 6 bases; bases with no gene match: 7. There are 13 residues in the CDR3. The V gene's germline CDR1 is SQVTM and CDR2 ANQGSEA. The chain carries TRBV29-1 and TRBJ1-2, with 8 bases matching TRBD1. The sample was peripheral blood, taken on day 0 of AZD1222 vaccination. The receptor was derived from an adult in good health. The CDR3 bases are TGCAGCGTGGGGACAGGTGTGGGCTATGGCTACACCTTC. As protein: CSVGTGVGYGYTF.